This T cell receptor (beta chain) is drawn from a study of T cell responses to AZD1222 COVID-19 vaccine. General study findings and limits: Rises in breadth and depth of Spike-specific TCRs came after two AZD1222 doses. Clonal diversity may have been underestimated in mostly white British donors. Among vaccine-associated CD4 TCRs, coverage spanned spike, with dominance at 160-218 and 743-854. The study reported that nearly half of spike-specific TCRs target unmutated variant regions.

The CDR3 length is 14 residues. Per the germline V gene, CDR1 is MRHNA and CDR2 is SNTAGT. V was cut by 5 bases and J by 4 bases, with 13 bases left in between. Measured with immunoSEQ multiplex PCR; TCRdb has only the in-frame clones, and not every one. The sample includes approximately 150,000 clones, about 90% of them seen just once. As to this clone: What it recognizes is unknown.

The sample was peripheral blood, taken 28 days after the second AZD1222 dose. The chain uses TRBV6-4 and TRBJ2-3, with a weak D call TRBD1 (6 bases). The TCR originated in an adult who received the AZD1222 COVID-19 vaccine. This CDR3 is CASSRTGPADTQYF. The CDR3 DNA reads TGTGCCAGCAGTCGAACAGGGCCTGCAGATACGCAGTATTTT.